Listed below are T cell receptor beta chains from one sample, sequenced in a study of beta chain features in type 1 diabetes. Repertoires were generated with immunoSEQ multiplex PCR, while TCRdb's copy carries only in-frame clones and drops some. The table shows under 500,000 clones, with about 29% occurring only once. What was sequenced was naive CD4+ T cells from blood. The receptors derive from a man aged 18 to 29 in good health. CDR3s include the opening cysteine and the closing phenylalanine or tryptophan. D genes are given only for firm matches. Expanded clones get a size class; other rows say once, few or many, or leave the size out.

clone size: few; J gene: TRBJ2-2; D gene: .; V gene: TRBV7-9; CDR3 protein: CASSLPNTGELFF; CDR3 DNA: TGTGCCAGCAGCTTACCGAACACCGGGGAGCTGTTTTTT
clone size: .; J gene: TRBJ2-7; D gene: .; V gene: TRBV4-2; CDR3 protein: CASSQDRGYEQYF; CDR3 DNA: TGTGCCAGCAGCCAAGATAGGGGCTACGAGCAGTACTTC
clone size: .; J gene: TRBJ2-1; D gene: TRBD1; V gene: TRBV29-1; CDR3 protein: CSVVGDRGDEQFF; CDR3 DNA: TGCAGCGTTGTGGGGGACAGGGGTGATGAGCAGTTCTTC
clone size: .; J gene: TRBJ2-3; D gene: .; V gene: TRBV2; CDR3 protein: CASNRVQDTQYF; CDR3 DNA: TGTGCCAGCAACAGGGTTCAGGATACGCAGTATTTT
clone size: .; J gene: TRBJ2-7; D gene: .; V gene: TRBV7-9; CDR3 protein: CASSLTGDYYEQYF; CDR3 DNA: TGTGCCAGCAGCTTAACCGGGGATTACTACGAGCAGTACTTC
clone size: .; J gene: TRBJ2-5; D gene: .; V gene: TRBV2; CDR3 protein: CASRRRVETQYF; CDR3 DNA: TGTGCCAGCAGGCGACGCGTGGAGACCCAGTACTTC
clone size: .; J gene: TRBJ2-5; D gene: TRBD2; V gene: TRBV30; CDR3 protein: CAWSVPSGPGRETQYF; CDR3 DNA: TGTGCCTGGAGTGTCCCTAGCGGTCCTGGGCGGGAGACCCAGTACTTC
clone size: few; J gene: TRBJ2-1; D gene: .; V gene: TRBV5-1; CDR3 protein: CASSSRARKDNEQFF; CDR3 DNA: TGCGCCAGCAGCTCCCGCGCGCGGAAAGACAATGAGCAGTTCTTC
clone size: .; J gene: TRBJ2-3; D gene: TRBD2; V gene: TRBV13; CDR3 protein: CASSLLAGATDTQYF; CDR3 DNA: TGTGCCAGCAGCCTTCTAGCGGGAGCCACAGATACGCAGTATTTT
clone size: few; J gene: TRBJ2-1; D gene: .; V gene: TRBV6-6; CDR3 protein: CASSLGTVSSYNEQFF; CDR3 DNA: TGTGCCAGCAGTCTAGGAACTGTGAGCTCCTACAATGAGCAGTTCTTC
clone size: few; J gene: TRBJ1-2; D gene: TRBD1; V gene: TRBV5-6; CDR3 protein: CASSYRDSLNYGYTF; CDR3 DNA: TGTGCCAGCAGCTATAGGGACAGCCTCAACTATGGCTACACCTTC
clone size: .; J gene: TRBJ2-7; D gene: .; V gene: TRBV6-6; CDR3 protein: CASSYSPGGSSYEQYF; CDR3 DNA: TGTGCCAGCAGTTACTCCCCGGGGGGCAGCTCCTACGAGCAGTACTTC
clone size: .; J gene: TRBJ2-6; D gene: .; V gene: TRBV30; CDR3 protein: CAWSTGLGANVLTF; CDR3 DNA: TGTGCCTGGAGTACAGGGTTAGGGGCCAACGTCCTGACTTTC
clone size: .; J gene: TRBJ2-7; D gene: TRBD1; V gene: TRBV30; CDR3 protein: CAWRRRGQGYEQYF; CDR3 DNA: TGTGCCTGGAGACGCAGGGGGCAGGGATACGAGCAGTACTTC
clone size: .; J gene: TRBJ2-7; D gene: TRBD2; V gene: TRBV19; CDR3 protein: CASSIVAGGSYEQYF; CDR3 DNA: TGTGCCAGTAGTATTGTAGCGGGAGGGTCGTACGAGCAGTACTTC
clone size: few; J gene: TRBJ1-2; D gene: .; V gene: TRBV9; CDR3 protein: CASSVAAGVRYTF; CDR3 DNA: TGTGCCAGCAGCGTAGCGGCAGGGGTACGCTACACCTTC
clone size: few; J gene: TRBJ2-1; D gene: TRBD2; V gene: TRBV9; CDR3 protein: CASSPLAVYNEQFF; CDR3 DNA: TGTGCCAGCAGCCCACTAGCGGTCTACAATGAGCAGTTCTTC
clone size: .; J gene: TRBJ1-1; D gene: .; V gene: TRBV6-5; CDR3 protein: CASSRGTNEAFF; CDR3 DNA: TGTGCCAGCAGTCGCGGGACAAATGAAGCTTTCTTT
clone size: once; J gene: TRBJ2-1; D gene: TRBD2; V gene: TRBV15; CDR3 protein: CATSRTSGDYNEQFF; CDR3 DNA: TGTGCCACCAGCCGGACTAGCGGGGACTACAATGAGCAGTTCTTC
clone size: .; J gene: TRBJ2-5; D gene: .; V gene: TRBV13; CDR3 protein: CASSFGETQYF; CDR3 DNA: TGTGCCAGCAGCTTTGGAGAGACCCAGTACTTC
clone size: few; J gene: TRBJ2-5; D gene: TRBD2; V gene: TRBV7-9; CDR3 protein: CASSSWTSGRGETQYF; CDR3 DNA: TGTGCCAGCAGCTCATGGACTAGCGGGAGAGGAGAGACCCAGTACTTC
clone size: .; J gene: TRBJ2-1; D gene: .; V gene: TRBV2; CDR3 protein: CASSTLLGNEQFF; CDR3 DNA: TGTGCCAGCAGTACCCTACTGGGCAATGAGCAGTTCTTC
clone size: .; J gene: TRBJ2-4; D gene: .; V gene: TRBV13; CDR3 protein: CASQTGVAKNIQYF; CDR3 DNA: TGTGCCAGCCAGACGGGAGTAGCCAAAAACATTCAGTACTTC
clone size: .; J gene: TRBJ2-7; D gene: .; V gene: TRBV9; CDR3 protein: CASSPSGTHSYEQYF; CDR3 DNA: TGTGCCAGCAGCCCGTCCGGGACTCATTCCTACGAGCAGTACTTC
clone size: few; J gene: TRBJ2-1; D gene: .; V gene: TRBV13; CDR3 protein: CASSFGNEQFF; CDR3 DNA: TGTGCCAGCAGCTTTGGCAATGAGCAGTTCTTC
clone size: once; J gene: TRBJ2-4; D gene: TRBD1; V gene: TRBV12-5; CDR3 protein: CASGLVQGQNKAKNIQYF; CDR3 DNA: TGTGCTAGTGGTTTGGTACAGGGACAGAACAAGGCCAAAAACATTCAGTACTTC
clone size: .; J gene: TRBJ2-7; D gene: TRBD1; V gene: TRBV28; CDR3 protein: CASSPGQTYEQYF; CDR3 DNA: TGTGCCAGCAGCCCGGGACAGACCTACGAGCAGTACTTC
clone size: .; J gene: TRBJ2-7; D gene: TRBD1; V gene: TRBV10-3; CDR3 protein: CAIRRAPGTGGEEQYF; CDR3 DNA: TGTGCCATCAGGAGAGCCCCCGGGACAGGGGGTGAAGAGCAGTACTTC
clone size: .; J gene: TRBJ2-7; D gene: .; V gene: TRBV7-3; CDR3 protein: CASSSTSSYEQYF; CDR3 DNA: TGTGCCAGCAGCTCGACTAGCTCCTACGAGCAGTACTTC
clone size: few; J gene: TRBJ2-1; D gene: .; V gene: TRBV25-1; CDR3 protein: CASLDASGGNEQFF; CDR3 DNA: TGTGCCAGCTTAGACGCCAGTGGGGGCAATGAGCAGTTCTTC
clone size: .; J gene: TRBJ2-1; D gene: TRBD1; V gene: TRBV25-1; CDR3 protein: CASSEPRQGDNEQFF; CDR3 DNA: TGTGCCAGCAGTGAACCCCGACAGGGTGACAATGAGCAGTTCTTC
clone size: once; J gene: TRBJ2-3; D gene: .; V gene: TRBV27; CDR3 protein: CASSTPRGLRTDTQYF; CDR3 DNA: TGTGCCAGCAGTACCCCCCGGGGGCTGAGGACAGATACGCAGTATTTT
clone size: .; J gene: TRBJ2-7; D gene: TRBD2; V gene: TRBV29-1; CDR3 protein: CSVGGLADYEQYF; CDR3 DNA: TGCAGCGTCGGAGGACTAGCGGACTACGAGCAGTACTTC
clone size: .; J gene: TRBJ2-1; D gene: TRBD2; V gene: TRBV28; CDR3 protein: CASSSPSGRAVFF; CDR3 DNA: TGTGCCAGCAGTTCCCCTAGCGGGAGGGCCGTGTTCTTC
clone size: .; J gene: TRBJ2-3; D gene: .; V gene: TRBV20-1; CDR3 protein: CSALRRDTQYF; CDR3 DNA: TGCAGTGCCCTGAGGCGGGATACGCAGTATTTT
clone size: few; J gene: TRBJ2-7; D gene: .; V gene: TRBV25-1; CDR3 protein: CASSDQQGMLNEQYF; CDR3 DNA: TGTGCCAGCAGTGATCAACAGGGAATGTTAAACGAGCAGTACTTC
clone size: .; J gene: TRBJ2-1; D gene: TRBD1; V gene: TRBV4-3; CDR3 protein: CASSQVDRAFGNEQFF; CDR3 DNA: TGCGCCAGCAGCCAAGTCGACAGGGCGTTTGGCAATGAGCAGTTCTTC
clone size: few; J gene: TRBJ1-2; D gene: .; V gene: TRBV30; CDR3 protein: CAWGRSGNRDGGYTF; CDR3 DNA: TGTGCCTGGGGACGTTCGGGAAATCGCGATGGGGGCTACACCTTC
clone size: .; J gene: TRBJ2-7; D gene: TRBD2; V gene: TRBV5-1; CDR3 protein: CASSLGTSGIYEQYF; CDR3 DNA: TGCGCCAGCAGCTTGGGGACTAGCGGGATTTACGAGCAGTACTTC
clone size: few; J gene: TRBJ1-2; D gene: TRBD1; V gene: TRBV4-3; CDR3 protein: CASSQAFTGGRGYGYTF; CDR3 DNA: TGCGCCAGCAGCCAAGCTTTTACAGGGGGCAGGGGCTATGGCTACACCTTC
clone size: few; J gene: TRBJ1-4; D gene: .; V gene: TRBV6-1; CDR3 protein: CASSDPYTGQEKLFF; CDR3 DNA: TGTGCCAGCAGTGACCCGTACACCGGGCAGGAAAAACTGTTTTTT
clone size: .; J gene: TRBJ1-1; D gene: .; V gene: TRBV14; CDR3 protein: CASSQEGTSEAFF; CDR3 DNA: TGTGCCAGCAGCCAAGAGGGGACAAGTGAAGCTTTCTTT
clone size: .; J gene: TRBJ2-7; D gene: TRBD2; V gene: TRBV6-5; CDR3 protein: CASRRTSGASYEQYF; CDR3 DNA: TGTGCCAGCAGGCGCACTAGCGGGGCATCCTACGAGCAGTACTTC
clone size: few; J gene: TRBJ2-5; D gene: .; V gene: TRBV29-1; CDR3 protein: CSGGGTPETQYF; CDR3 DNA: TGCAGCGGCGGAGGGACCCCAGAGACCCAGTACTTC
clone size: .; J gene: TRBJ1-1; D gene: .; V gene: TRBV11-3; CDR3 protein: CASSLGDATEAFF; CDR3 DNA: TGTGCCAGCAGCTTAGGTGACGCCACTGAAGCTTTCTTT
clone size: few; J gene: TRBJ2-7; D gene: .; V gene: TRBV29-1; CDR3 protein: CSVEGPKGYEQYF; CDR3 DNA: TGCAGCGTTGAGGGGCCAAAGGGGTACGAGCAGTACTTC
clone size: few; J gene: TRBJ2-1; D gene: TRBD2; V gene: TRBV2; CDR3 protein: CASSDSGLAEVQFF; CDR3 DNA: TGTGCCAGCAGTGACAGCGGACTAGCGGAGGTGCAGTTCTTC
clone size: .; J gene: TRBJ2-7; D gene: TRBD2; V gene: TRBV9; CDR3 protein: CASSGYSGTTPSEQYF; CDR3 DNA: TGTGCCAGCAGCGGATATAGCGGGACAACTCCAAGCGAGCAGTACTTC
clone size: few; J gene: TRBJ2-7; D gene: .; V gene: TRBV7-2; CDR3 protein: CASSEDGARDYEQYF; CDR3 DNA: TGTGCCAGCAGCGAGGACGGAGCTAGGGACTACGAGCAGTACTTC